The clone carrying this T cell receptor (beta chain) was detected only a few times. Its antigen is as yet unknown. RNA transcripts yielded amplified TCR beta CDR3 regions. HTBI primers were the set used in a first-round RT-PCR of the TCR CDR3. One entry per CDR3 protein, called by TCRdb with MiXCR from the multiplex PCR reads. There are over 250,000 distinct CDR3 sequences in the sample; 15% to 20% occur only once, and about 50% lies in the top ten. This entry belongs to a study of T cells in Graves' hyperthyroidism and ophthalmopathy. Study-level results: A model built on 13 V-J features separated ophthalmopathy from stable hyperthyroidism. Most thyroid clonotypes expanded above 0.001 were also detected in blood.

The CDR3 is 13 residues long. Germline V CDR1 and CDR2: LNHDA, SQIVND (reference sequence). V dropped 7 bases and J dropped 1 base, with 8 bases sitting between them. Pregnant or lactating patients were excluded, as were those with uncontrolled infection or other autoimmune disease. The sequence was obtained from a woman aged 60-75 years with Graves' ophthalmopathy. The chain uses TRBV19 and TRBJ2-4; D gene ambiguous. The sample was blood. This CDR3 is CASKPTAKNIQYF. The DNA of the CDR3 is TGTGCCAGTAAACCCACGGCCAAAAACATTCAGTACTTC.